This record looks at one T cell receptor beta chain sequence and its context. Profiled with immunoSEQ multiplex PCR; TCRdb holds only in-frame clones, not every one. This sample carries 2 million to 2.5 million clones, roughly 93% of them seen once, and the ten largest clones take approximately 0.4%. This entry is derived from a study of shared clonotypes between healthy human individuals. The CDR3 contains 17 residues. V usage is TRBV21-1 and J usage is TRBJ2-2; TRBD1, as called in the table, went unchecked against the DNA. TRBV21-1 is an annotated pseudogene. The origin of this receptor is a man younger than 35 in good health. Some clones in this sample may be carry-over from other donors' samples. The sample consisted of naive CD4+ T cells from PBMCs. The subset: CD45RA+ positively selected. CDR3 bases: TGTGCCAGCAGCAACCCGGACAGGGGGCAGCGAACCGGGGAGCTGTTTTTT. This codes for CASSNPDRGQRTGELFF.